This record covers a single TCR beta chain. Its antigen is as yet unknown. Germline-derived CDR1 and CDR2 are LGHDT and YNNKEL (reference sequence). The CDR3 covers 13 residues. Trimming pared 3 bases from V and 8 bases from J, leaving 13 bases between. Assay used: immunoSEQ multiplex PCR; TCRdb lists only in-frame clones, some missing. Of under 150,000 clones in the sample, around 90% are singletons; the top ten hold 2.8%. The source of the sample is a study of T cell responses to AZD1222 COVID-19 vaccine. Study-wide results and caveats: Most donors were white British and more were female, and clonal diversity was possibly underestimated. The number of AZD1222 recipients seropositive at baseline was only five to seven. Without day 14 samples, only post-peak T cell repertoires were studied. Spike-specific TCRs gained breadth and depth after people received two AZD1222 doses.

The sequences come from peripheral blood, collected on day 0 of AZD1222 vaccination. This TCR derives from an adult in good health. This chain joins TRBV3-1 (or the pseudogene TRBV3-2) and TRBJ1-2; unclear D gene. The CDR3, as DNA: TGTGCCAGCAGCCACGGCGGCCCTGGCGGCTACACCTTC. It encodes CASSHGGPGGYTF.